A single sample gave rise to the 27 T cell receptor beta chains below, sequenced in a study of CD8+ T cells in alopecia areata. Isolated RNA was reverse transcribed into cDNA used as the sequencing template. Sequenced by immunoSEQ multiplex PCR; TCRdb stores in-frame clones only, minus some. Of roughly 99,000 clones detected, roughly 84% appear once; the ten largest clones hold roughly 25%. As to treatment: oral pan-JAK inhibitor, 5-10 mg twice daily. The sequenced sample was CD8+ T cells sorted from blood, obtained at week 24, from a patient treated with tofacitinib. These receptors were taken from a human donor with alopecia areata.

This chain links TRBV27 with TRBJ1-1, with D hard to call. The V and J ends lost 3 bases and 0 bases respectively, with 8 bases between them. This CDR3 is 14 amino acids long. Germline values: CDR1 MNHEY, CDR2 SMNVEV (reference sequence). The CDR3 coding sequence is TGTGCCAGCAGTTTGGGTGACATGAACACTGAAGCTTTCTTT. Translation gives CASSLGDMNTEAFF.

In DNA, the CDR3 is TGTGCCAGCAGTTACTCGTTTGCAGGAGAAGCTTTCTTT. This gives the protein CASSYSFAGEAFF. This sequence joins TRBV6-5 and TRBJ1-1; no clear D. V was shortened by 0 bases and J by 8 bases, with 10 bases between the two germline ends. The CDR3 consists of 13 residues. Germline-derived CDR1 and CDR2 are MNHEY and SVGAGI.

CDR3 loop: CASSLVLAGGSETQYF. The CDR3 DNA follows: TGTGCCAGCAGCTTAGTGCTAGCGGGAGGGAGCGAGACCCAGTACTTC. The chain employs TRBV7-2 and TRBJ2-5, with 12 bases aligning to TRBD2. Germline values: CDR1 SGHTA, CDR2 FQGNSA. V shed 1 base and J 5 bases; nucleotides not matched to a gene: 5. This CDR3 has 16 residues.

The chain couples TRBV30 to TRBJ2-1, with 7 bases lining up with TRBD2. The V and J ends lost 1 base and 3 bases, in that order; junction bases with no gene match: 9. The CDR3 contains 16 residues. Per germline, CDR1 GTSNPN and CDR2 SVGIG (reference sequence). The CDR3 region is CAWSGDPAGIYNEQFF. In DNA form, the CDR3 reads TGTGCCTGGAGTGGAGATCCAGCGGGGATCTACAATGAGCAGTTCTTC.

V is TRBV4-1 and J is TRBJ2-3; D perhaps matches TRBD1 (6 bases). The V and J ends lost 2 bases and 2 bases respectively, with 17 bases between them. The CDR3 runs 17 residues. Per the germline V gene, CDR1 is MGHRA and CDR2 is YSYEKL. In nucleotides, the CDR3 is TGCGCCAGCAGCCAATTTGAAGACAGGCCCTCCACAGATACGCAGTATTTT. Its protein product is CASSQFEDRPSTDTQYF.

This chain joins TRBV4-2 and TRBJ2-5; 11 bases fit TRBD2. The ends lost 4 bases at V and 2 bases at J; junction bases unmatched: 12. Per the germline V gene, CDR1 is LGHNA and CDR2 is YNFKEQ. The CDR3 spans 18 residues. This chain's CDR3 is CASSPTASLAGVQETQYF. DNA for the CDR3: TGTGCCAGCAGCCCGACGGCCTCACTAGCGGGGGTTCAAGAGACCCAGTACTTC.

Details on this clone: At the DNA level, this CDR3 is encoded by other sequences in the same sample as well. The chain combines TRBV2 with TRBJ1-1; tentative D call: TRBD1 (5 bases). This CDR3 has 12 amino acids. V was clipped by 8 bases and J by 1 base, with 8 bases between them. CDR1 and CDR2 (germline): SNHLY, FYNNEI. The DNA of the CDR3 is TGTGCCAGCGTGAGGGGGAACACTGAAGCTTTCTTT. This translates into CASVRGNTEAFF.

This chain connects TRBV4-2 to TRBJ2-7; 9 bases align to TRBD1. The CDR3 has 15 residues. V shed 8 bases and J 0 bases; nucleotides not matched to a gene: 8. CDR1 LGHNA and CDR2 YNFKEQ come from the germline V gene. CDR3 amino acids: CASVGQGKSSYEQYF. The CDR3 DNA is TGTGCCAGCGTGGGACAGGGTAAAAGCTCCTACGAGCAGTACTTC.

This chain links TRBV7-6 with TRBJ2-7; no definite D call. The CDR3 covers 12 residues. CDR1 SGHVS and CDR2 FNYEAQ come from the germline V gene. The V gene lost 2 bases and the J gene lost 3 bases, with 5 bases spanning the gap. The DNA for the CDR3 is TGTGCCAGCAGCTTAAATGACTACGAGCAGTACTTC. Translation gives CASSLNDYEQYF.

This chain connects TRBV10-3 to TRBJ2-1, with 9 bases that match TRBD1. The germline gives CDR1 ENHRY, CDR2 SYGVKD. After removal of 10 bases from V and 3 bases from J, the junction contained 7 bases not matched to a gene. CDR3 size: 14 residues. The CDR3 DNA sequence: TGTGCCAGCCGTGGGACAGGGAGCTACAATGAGCAGTTCTTC. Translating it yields CASRGTGSYNEQFF.

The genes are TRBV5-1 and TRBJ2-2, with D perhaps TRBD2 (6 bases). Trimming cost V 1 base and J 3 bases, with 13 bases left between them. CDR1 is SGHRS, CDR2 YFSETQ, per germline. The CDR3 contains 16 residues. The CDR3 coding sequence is TGCGCCAGCAGCTTGACACGCGGGGAGCACACCGGGGAGCTGTTTTTT. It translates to CASSLTRGEHTGELFF. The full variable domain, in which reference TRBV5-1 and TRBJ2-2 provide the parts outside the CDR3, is KAGVTQTPRYLIKTRGQQVTLSCSPISGHRSVSWYQQTPGQGLQFLFEYFSETQRNKGNFPGRFSGRQFSNSRSEMNVSTLELGDSALYLCASSLTRGEHTGELFFGEGSRLTVL.

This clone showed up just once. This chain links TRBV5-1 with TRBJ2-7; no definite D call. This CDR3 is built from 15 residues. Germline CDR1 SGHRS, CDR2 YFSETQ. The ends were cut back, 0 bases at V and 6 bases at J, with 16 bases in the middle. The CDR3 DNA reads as TGCGCCAGCAGCTTGGCCCCAGGACCCCCAATCGAGCAGTACTTC. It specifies CASSLAPGPPIEQYF.

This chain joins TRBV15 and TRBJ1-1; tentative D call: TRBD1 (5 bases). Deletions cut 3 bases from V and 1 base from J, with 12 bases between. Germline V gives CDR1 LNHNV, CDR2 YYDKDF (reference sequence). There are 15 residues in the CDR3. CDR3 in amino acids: CATSSPWDGNTEAFF. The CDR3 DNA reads TGTGCCACCAGCAGTCCCTGGGACGGGAACACTGAAGCTTTCTTT.

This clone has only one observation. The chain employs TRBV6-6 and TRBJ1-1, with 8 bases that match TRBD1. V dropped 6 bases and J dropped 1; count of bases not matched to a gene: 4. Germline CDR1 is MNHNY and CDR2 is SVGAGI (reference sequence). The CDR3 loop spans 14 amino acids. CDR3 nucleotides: TGTGCCAGCAGGCCTACAGGGGGGAACACTGAAGCTTTCTTT. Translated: CASRPTGGNTEAFF.

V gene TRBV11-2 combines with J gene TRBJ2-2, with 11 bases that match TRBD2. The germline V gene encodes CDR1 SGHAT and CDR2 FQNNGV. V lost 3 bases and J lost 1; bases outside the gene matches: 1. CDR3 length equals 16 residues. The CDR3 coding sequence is TGTGCCAGCAGCTTTGGACTAGCGGGGAACACCGGGGAGCTGTTTTTT. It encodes CASSFGLAGNTGELFF. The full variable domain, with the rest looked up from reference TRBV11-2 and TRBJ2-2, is EAGVAQSPRYKIIEKRQSVAFWCNPISGHATLYWYQQILGQGPKLLIQFQNNGVVDDSQLPKDRFSAERLKGVDSTLKIQPAKLEDSAVYLCASSFGLAGNTGELFFGEGSRLTVL.

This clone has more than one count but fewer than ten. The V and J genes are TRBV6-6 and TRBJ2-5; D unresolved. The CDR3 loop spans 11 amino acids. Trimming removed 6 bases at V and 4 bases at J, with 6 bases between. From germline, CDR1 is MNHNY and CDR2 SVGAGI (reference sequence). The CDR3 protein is CASSLTETQYF. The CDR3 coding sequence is TGTGCCAGCAGCCTTACAGAGACCCAGTACTTC.

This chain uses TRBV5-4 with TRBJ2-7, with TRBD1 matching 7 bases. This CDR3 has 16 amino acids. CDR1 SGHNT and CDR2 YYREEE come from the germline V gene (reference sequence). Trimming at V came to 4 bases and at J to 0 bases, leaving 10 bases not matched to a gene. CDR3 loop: CASSLRGQMSSYEQYF. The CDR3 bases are TGTGCCAGCAGCCTGAGGGGGCAAATGAGCTCCTACGAGCAGTACTTC. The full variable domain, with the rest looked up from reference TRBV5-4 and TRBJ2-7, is ETGVTQSPTHLIKTRGQQVTLRCSSQSGHNTVSWYQQALGQGPQFIFQYYREEENGRGNFPPRFSGLQFPNYSSELNVNALELDDSALYLCASSLRGQMSSYEQYFGPGTRLTVT.

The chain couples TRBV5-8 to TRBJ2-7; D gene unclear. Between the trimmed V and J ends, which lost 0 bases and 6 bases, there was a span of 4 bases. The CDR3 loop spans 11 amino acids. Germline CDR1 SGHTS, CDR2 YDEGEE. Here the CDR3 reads CASSLAREQYF. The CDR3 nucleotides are TGTGCCAGCAGCTTGGCCCGCGAGCAGTACTTC.

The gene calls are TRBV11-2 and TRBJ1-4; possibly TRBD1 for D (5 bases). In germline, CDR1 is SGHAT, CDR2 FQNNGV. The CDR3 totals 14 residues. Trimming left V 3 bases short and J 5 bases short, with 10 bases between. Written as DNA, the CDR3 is TGTGCCAGCAGCTTCCGGGACTTAAATGAAAAACTGTTTTTT. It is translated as CASSFRDLNEKLFF.

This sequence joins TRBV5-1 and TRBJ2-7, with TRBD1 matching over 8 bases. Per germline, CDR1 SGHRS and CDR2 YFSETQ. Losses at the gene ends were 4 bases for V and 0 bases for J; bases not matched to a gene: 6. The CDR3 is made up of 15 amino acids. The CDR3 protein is CASSGYRGTSYEQYF. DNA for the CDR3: TGCGCCAGCAGCGGGTACAGGGGGACCTCCTACGAGCAGTACTTC.

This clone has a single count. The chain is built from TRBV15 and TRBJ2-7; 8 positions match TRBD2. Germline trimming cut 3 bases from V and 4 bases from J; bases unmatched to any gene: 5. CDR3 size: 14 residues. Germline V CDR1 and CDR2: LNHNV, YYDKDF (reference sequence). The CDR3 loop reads CATSSTGGPYEQYF. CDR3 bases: TGTGCCACCAGCAGTACGGGGGGGCCTTACGAGCAGTACTTC.

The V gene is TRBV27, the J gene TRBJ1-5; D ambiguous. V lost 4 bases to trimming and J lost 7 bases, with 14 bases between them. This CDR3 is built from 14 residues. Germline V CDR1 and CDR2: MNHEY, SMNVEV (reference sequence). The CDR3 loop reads CASSSPGVGQPQHF. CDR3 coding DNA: TGTGCCAGCAGTTCCCCCGGGGTGGGGCAGCCCCAGCATTTT.

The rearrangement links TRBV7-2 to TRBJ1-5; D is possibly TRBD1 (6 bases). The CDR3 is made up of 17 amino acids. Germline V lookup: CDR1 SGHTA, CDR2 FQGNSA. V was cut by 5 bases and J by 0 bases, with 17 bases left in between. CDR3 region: CASSPVAGAYSNQPQHF. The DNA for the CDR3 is TGTGCCAGCAGCCCTGTCGCGGGGGCATATAGCAATCAGCCCCAGCATTTT.

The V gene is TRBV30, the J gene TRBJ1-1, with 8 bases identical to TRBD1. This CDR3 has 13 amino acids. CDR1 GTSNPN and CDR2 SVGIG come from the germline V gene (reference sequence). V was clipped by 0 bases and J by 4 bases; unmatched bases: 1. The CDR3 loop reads CAWSVTGGTEAFF. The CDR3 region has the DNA TGTGCCTGGAGTGTCACAGGGGGCACTGAAGCTTTCTTT.

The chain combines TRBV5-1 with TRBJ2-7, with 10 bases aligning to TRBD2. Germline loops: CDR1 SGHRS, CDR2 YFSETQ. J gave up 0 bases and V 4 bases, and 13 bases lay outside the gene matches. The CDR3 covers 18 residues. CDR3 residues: CASSLLAGNSPFSYEQYF. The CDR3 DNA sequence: TGCGCCAGCAGCCTACTAGCGGGAAACTCACCGTTCTCCTACGAGCAGTACTTC.

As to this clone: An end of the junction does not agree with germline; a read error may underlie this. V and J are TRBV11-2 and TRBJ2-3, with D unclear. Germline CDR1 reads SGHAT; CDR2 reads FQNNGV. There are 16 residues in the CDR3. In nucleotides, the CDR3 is TGTGCCAGCAGCGTAGATTGGTGGGGTCCCACAGATACGCAGTATTTT. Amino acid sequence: CASSVDWWGPTDTQYF.

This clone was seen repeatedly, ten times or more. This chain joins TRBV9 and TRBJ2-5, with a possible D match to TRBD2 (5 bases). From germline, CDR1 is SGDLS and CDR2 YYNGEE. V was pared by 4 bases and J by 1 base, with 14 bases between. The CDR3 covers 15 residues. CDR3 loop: CASSLWTSPQETQYF. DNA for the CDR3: TGTGCCAGCAGCTTATGGACTTCCCCCCAAGAGACCCAGTACTTC.